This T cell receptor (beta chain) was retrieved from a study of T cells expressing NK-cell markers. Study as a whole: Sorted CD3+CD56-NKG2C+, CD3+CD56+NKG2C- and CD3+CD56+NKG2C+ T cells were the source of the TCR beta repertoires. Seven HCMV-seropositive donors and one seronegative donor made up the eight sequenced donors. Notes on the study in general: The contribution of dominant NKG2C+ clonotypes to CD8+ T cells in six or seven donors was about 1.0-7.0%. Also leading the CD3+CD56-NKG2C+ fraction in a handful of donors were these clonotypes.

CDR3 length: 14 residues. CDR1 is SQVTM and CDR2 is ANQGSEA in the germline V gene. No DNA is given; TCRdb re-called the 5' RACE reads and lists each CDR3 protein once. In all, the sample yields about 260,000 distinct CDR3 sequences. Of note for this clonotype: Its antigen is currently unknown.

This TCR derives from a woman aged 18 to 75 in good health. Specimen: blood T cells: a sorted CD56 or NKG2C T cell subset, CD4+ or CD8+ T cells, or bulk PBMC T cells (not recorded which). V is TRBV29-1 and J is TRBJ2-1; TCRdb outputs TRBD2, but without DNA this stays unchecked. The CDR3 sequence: CSARTSGRTGEQFF.